The 23 T cell receptor beta chains presented below share a single source sample, sequenced in a study of low-dose radiotherapy and immunotherapy resistance in tumors. Amplification, which lasted approximately 19 PCR cycles, used a constant-region primer and V-primer adapter to amplify TCRs. TCRdb used MiXCR to reprocess the reads, holding one entry per CDR3 protein. Of about 46,000 distinct CDR3 sequences in the sample, about 10% were seen once. The time point: before trial treatment. Sequenced material: PBMCs, taken before treatment. These receptors all stem from a female donor with ovarian cancer.

This clonotype appeared many times. The rearrangement uses TRBV20-1 and TRBJ2-1, with 9 nucleotides matching TRBD2. V lost 2 bases to trimming and J lost 7 bases; unmatched junction nucleotides: 6. The CDR3 sequence is 14 residues long. Germline V CDR1 and CDR2: DFQATT, SNEGSKA (reference sequence). The CDR3 here is CSARSGGGANEQFF. The CDR3 region has the DNA TGCAGTGCTAGAAGTGGCGGGGGGGCAAATGAGCAGTTCTTC.

In its sample, this clonotype was seen many times. CDR3 in amino acids: CASSLAASGGFGVFF. CDR3 nucleotide sequence: TGTGCCAGCAGCTTGGCTGCTAGCGGGGGATTTGGGGTGTTCTTC. The V gene is TRBV5-6, the J gene TRBJ2-1; TRBD2 matches 10 bases. This CDR3 region has 15 residues. V shed 0 bases and J 15 bases; nucleotides not matched to a gene: 12. Germline CDR1 is SGHDT and CDR2 is YYEEEE.

By proportion, this clonotype is medium-sized. V is TRBV24-1 and J is TRBJ2-1, with D possibly matching TRBD1 (6 bases). The V gene lost 4 bases and the J gene lost 9 bases, with 15 bases spanning the gap. This CDR3 has 14 residues. Germline loops: CDR1 KGHDR, CDR2 SFDVKD. CDR3 in amino acids: CATSDTGTSPEQFF. The CDR3 coding sequence is TGTGCCACCAGTGACACCGGGACAAGCCCTGAGCAGTTCTTC.

This clonotype was found many times. This chain's CDR3 is CASSTYSSGANVLTF. For the CDR3, the DNA is TGTGCCAGCAGCACCTACAGCTCTGGGGCCAACGTCCTGACTTTC. The V gene is TRBV6-5, the J gene TRBJ2-6; unclear D gene. Germline lookup yields CDR1 MNHEY and CDR2 SVGAGI. This CDR3 region has 15 residues. V dropped 6 bases and J dropped 0 bases, with 9 bases sitting between them.

At least ten counts were recorded for this clonotype. The rearrangement links TRBV19 to TRBJ1-2; the D gene is possibly TRBD1 (6 bases). Germline V CDR1 and CDR2: LNHDA, SQIVND (reference sequence). This CDR3 spans 15 amino acids. V lost 1 base to trimming and J lost 6 bases, with 15 bases between them. CDR3 in amino acids: CASSIGRQARNGYTF. The CDR3 DNA follows: TGTGCCAGTAGTATAGGAAGACAGGCCCGAAATGGCTACACCTTC.

This clonotype was picked up many times. The chain joins TRBV5-1 to TRBJ2-7; D could derive from TRBD1 or TRBD2 (5 bases each). Per germline, CDR1 SGHRS and CDR2 YFSETQ. V was cut by 3 bases and J by 3 bases, with 19 bases left in between. The CDR3 is 16 residues long. CDR3 sequence reads: CASSSGTGDRVYEQYF. CDR3 nucleotide sequence: TGCGCCAGCAGCTCCGGGACCGGGGACCGAGTCTACGAGCAGTACTTC.

This clonotype occurred many times. The chain employs TRBV5-4 and TRBJ1-1; 11 bases line up with TRBD1. With 4 bases clipped from V and 1 base from J, the junction kept 6 bases outside the gene matches. Germline CDR1 and CDR2: SGHNT and YYREEE (reference sequence). The CDR3 contains 16 residues. CDR3 residues: CASSRGQGAANTEAFF. In DNA, the CDR3 is TGTGCCAGCAGCCGCGGACAGGGGGCGGCGAACACTGAAGCTTTCTTT.

In its sample, this clonotype was seen many times. The chain carries TRBV5-1 and TRBJ1-1, with unresolved D. The CDR3 covers 15 residues. The V gene lost 4 bases and the J gene lost 1 base, with 14 bases spanning the gap. Germline V gives CDR1 SGHRS, CDR2 YFSETQ. The CDR3 here is CASSGVGLENTEAFF. CDR3 bases: TGCGCCAGCAGCGGGGTAGGGTTGGAGAACACTGAAGCTTTCTTT.

There are many counts of this clonotype. The gene calls are TRBV7-8 and TRBJ2-7, with 8 nucleotides matching TRBD2. Trimming at V came to 5 bases and at J to 5 bases, leaving 11 bases not matched to a gene. Germline-derived CDR1 and CDR2 are SGHVS and FQNEAQ. This CDR3 has 15 residues. Here the CDR3 reads CASSLLVAGGDEQYF. CDR3 bases: TGTGCCAGCAGCCTATTAGTGGCGGGGGGTGACGAGCAGTACTTC.

This clonotype was recorded at least ten times. V usage is TRBV13 and J usage is TRBJ2-1; 13 bases are a match to TRBD2. The length of the CDR3 is 15 residues. Per the germline V gene, CDR1 is PRHDT and CDR2 is FYEKMQ (reference sequence). Trimming removed 5 bases from V and 8 bases from J; junction bases left unmatched: 6. In DNA form, the CDR3 reads TGTGCCAGCAGCGCCGGGACTAGCGGGACCGATGAGCAGTTCTTC. This sequence encodes CASSAGTSGTDEQFF. The variable domain in full, completed from reference TRBV13 and TRBJ2-1, reads AAGVIQSPRHLIKEKRETATLKCYPIPRHDTVYWYQQGPGQDPQFLISFYEKMQSDKGSIPDRFSAQQFSDYHSELNMSSLELGDSALYFCASSAGTSGTDEQFFGPGTRLTVL.

In this sample, this clonotype turned up many times. V is TRBV25-1 and J is TRBJ1-3; no firm D call. Germline CDR1 MGHDK, CDR2 SYGVNS. This CDR3 has 12 residues. Between the trimmed V and J ends, which lost 5 bases and 4 bases, there was a span of 6 bases. The CDR3 loop is CASSRTGNTIYF. CDR3 coding DNA: TGTGCCAGCAGTCGGACGGGAAACACCATATATTTT. The complete variable domain, with remaining parts taken from reference TRBV25-1 and TRBJ1-3, reads EADIYQTPRYLVIGTGKKITLECSQTMGHDKMYWYQQDPGMELHLIHYSYGVNSTEKGDLSSESTVSRIRTEHFPLTLESARPSHTSQYLCASSRTGNTIYFGEGSWLTVV.

This clonotype was counted ten times or more. V and J are TRBV5-1 and TRBJ2-4; TRBD2 matches at 9 bases. Trimming removed 4 bases from V and 0 bases from J; junction bases left unmatched: 8. From germline, CDR1 is SGHRS and CDR2 YFSETQ. The CDR3 runs 17 residues. As DNA, the CDR3 is TGCGCCAGCAGCGCAGCCCTAGCGGGGCTAGCCAAAAACATTCAGTACTTC. It specifies CASSAALAGLAKNIQYF.

This clonotype came up many times. The chain links TRBV6-2 or TRBV6-3 to TRBJ1-4, with D maybe TRBD1 (5 bases). Germline CDR1 reads MNHEY; CDR2 reads SVGEGT. This CDR3 spans 14 amino acids. V lost 8 bases, J lost 0 bases, and 10 bases lay in between. The CDR3 DNA reads TGTGCCAGCGCTAGGGGAACAACTAATGAAAAACTGTTTTTT. Protein product: CASARGTTNEKLFF.

The table lists this clonotype with many counts. J is TRBJ2-1 and V is TRBV7-9, with D perhaps being TRBD1 or TRBD2 (5 bases each). V was trimmed by 0 bases and J by 5 bases, leaving 8 bases between them. The CDR3 is 14 amino acids. Germline V lookup: CDR1 SEHNR, CDR2 FQNEAQ (reference sequence). The CDR3: CASSLAGPHNEQFF. In nucleotides, the CDR3 is TGTGCCAGCAGCTTAGCGGGACCCCACAATGAGCAGTTCTTC.

This clonotype was detected ten times or more. The V call is TRBV11-1, the J call TRBJ2-7, with a tentative D call TRBD1 (6 bases). This CDR3 is 15 amino acids long. Trimming shortened V by 5 bases and J by 5 bases, and 19 bases separated the two germline ends. The V gene's germline CDR1 is SGHAT and CDR2 FQDESV (reference sequence). The CDR3 protein is CASSRESQGYHEQYF. Here the CDR3 DNA reads TGTGCCAGCAGCCGCGAATCACAGGGATACCACGAGCAGTACTTC.

This sequence joins TRBV10-1 and TRBJ2-1; D possibly corresponds to TRBD2 (6 bases). V was shortened by 2 bases and J by 10 bases, with 12 bases between the two germline ends. Germline CDR1 reads WNHNN; CDR2 reads SYGVQD (reference sequence). The CDR3 is made up of 13 amino acids. CDR3 sequence: CASSERFGSEQFF. DNA of the CDR3: TGCGCCAGCAGTGAGAGGTTCGGGAGCGAGCAGTTCTTC.

The table lists this clonotype with many counts. The chain couples TRBV30 to TRBJ2-7, with TRBD2 identical over 11 bases. This CDR3 is 17 amino acids long. CDR1 and CDR2 (germline): GTSNPN, SVGIG (reference sequence). V shed 2 bases, J shed 2 bases, and the junction held 11 bases outside the gene matches. The CDR3 DNA sequence: TGTGCCTGGAGTCAACCCCCCCGACTAGCGGGGACCTACGAGCAGTACTTC. Translating it yields CAWSQPPRLAGTYEQYF.

This clonotype was counted ten times or more. V usage is TRBV20-1 and J usage is TRBJ2-5; TRBD2 is a possible D gene (6 bases). Germline V CDR1 and CDR2: DFQATT, SNEGSKA (reference sequence). This CDR3 comprises 12 residues. Trimming removed 6 bases from V and 5 bases from J, with 13 bases in between. The CDR3 sequence is CSAGDLGETQYF. The CDR3 nucleotides read TGCAGTGCGGGGGACTTGGGGGAGACCCAGTACTTC.

This clonotype was recorded at least ten times. This chain joins TRBV28 and TRBJ2-7, with D perhaps matching TRBD1 or TRBD2 (5 bases each). V was shortened by 1 base and J by 4 bases, with 14 bases between the two germline ends. The CDR3 runs to 15 residues. Per the germline V gene, CDR1 is MDHEN and CDR2 is SYDVKM. CDR3 nucleotides: TGTGCCAGCAGTTTATCCCCGGGACGGATGTACGAGCAGTACTTC. Its translation is CASSLSPGRMYEQYF. The full variable domain, in which reference TRBV28 and TRBJ2-7 provide the parts outside the CDR3, is DVKVTQSSRYLVKRTGEKVFLECVQDMDHENMFWYRQDPGLGLRLIYFSYDVKMKEKGDIPEGYSVSREKKERFSLILESASTNQTSMYLCASSLSPGRMYEQYFGPGTRLTVT.

This clonotype was detected only a few times. V and J are TRBV18 and TRBJ2-2, with D uncertain. The V and J ends lost 1 base and 2 bases respectively, with 5 bases between them. The CDR3 has 14 residues. Germline V gene data show CDR1 as KGHSH and CDR2 as LQKENI. CDR3 sequence reads: CASSPRLNTGELFF. CDR3 sequence (DNA): TGTGCCAGCTCACCACGACTCAACACCGGGGAGCTGTTTTTT.

With regard to this clonotype: A far bigger clonotype differs at one base, so this is likely a read error. This sequence joins TRBV5-1 and TRBJ2-1; 8 positions agree with TRBD1. Trimming cost V 4 bases and J 10 bases; bases outside gene matches: 16. Germline V lookup: CDR1 SGHRS, CDR2 YFSETQ. The CDR3 sequence is 16 residues long. CDR3 coding DNA: TGCGCCAGCAGCACCAACCCTACAGGACAGGGCCGAGAGCAGTTCTTC. It encodes CASSTNPTGQGREQFF. Full variable domain (outside the CDR3, taken from reference TRBV5-1 and TRBJ2-1): KAGVTQTPRYLIKTRGQQVTLSCSPISGHRSVSWYQQTPGQGLQFLFEYFSETQRNKGNFPGRFSGRQFSNSRSEMNVSTLELGDSALYLCASSTNPTGQGREQFFGPGTRLTVL.

This clonotype was seen at least ten times. The chain links TRBV9 to TRBJ2-7; TRBD1 matches at 9 bases. This CDR3 spans 14 amino acids. Trimming removed 4 bases from V and 5 bases from J; junction bases left unmatched: 7. Germline assignment: CDR1 SGDLS and CDR2 YYNGEE. CDR3 loop: CASSNGQGSHEQYF. Written as DNA, the CDR3 is TGTGCCAGCAGCAACGGACAGGGGTCCCACGAGCAGTACTTC.

This clonotype was seen at least ten times. This sequence joins TRBV7-2 and TRBJ2-3; 15 bases align to TRBD2. CDR3 length equals 16 residues. V lost 5 bases, J lost 4 bases, and 4 bases stayed unmatched. Germline lookup yields CDR1 SGHTA and CDR2 FQGNSA. Here the CDR3 DNA reads TGTGCCAGCAGCCATAGGACTAGCGGGAGGGCAGATACGCAGTATTTT. It is translated as CASSHRTSGRADTQYF.